Presented here are 22 T cell receptor beta chains from one specimen sequenced in a study of CD4+ T cells in melanoma. The method was immunoSEQ multiplex PCR; TCRdb's version includes in-frame clones alone and lacks a portion of them. The data hold roughly 4,800 clones, with about 61% observed a single time. The sample comprised cells from a culture (not recorded whether cultured in vitro). Receptors were obtained from a human donor with melanoma.

The rearrangement uses TRBV27 and TRBJ1-2; D is ambiguous. Germline-derived CDR1 and CDR2 are MNHEY and SMNVEV (reference sequence). The CDR3 is 13 amino acids. With 3 bases removed from V and 7 bases from J, the gap between germline ends came to 12 bases. The CDR3 DNA reads TGTGCCAGCAGTTTCGTGGGTTTATCTGGCTACACCTTC. Protein product: CASSFVGLSGYTF.

The rearrangement uses TRBV7-9 and TRBJ2-1; no clear D gene. CDR1 SEHNR and CDR2 FQNEAQ come from the germline V gene (reference sequence). The CDR3 loop spans 11 amino acids. Trimming took off 7 bases at V and 8 bases at J, with 9 bases between the two ends. The CDR3 coding sequence is TGTGCCAGCACCCTTCTTGATGAGCAGTTCTTC. Protein sequence: CASTLLDEQFF.

The chain recombines TRBV4-1 with TRBJ2-2; D is ambiguous. Germline CDR1 and CDR2: MGHRA and YSYEKL. The V end lost 2 bases, the J end lost 0 bases, and 13 bases lay between the germline ends. The CDR3 runs 17 residues. In nucleotides, the CDR3 is TGCGCCAGCAGCCAATTTCAGGAATTCGCGAACACCGGGGAGCTGTTTTTT. This codes for CASSQFQEFANTGELFF.

Here the CDR3 DNA reads TGTGCCAGCAGCGGATCAGCGGGGGGCGAAAACAATGAGCAGTTCTTC. Residues: CASSGSAGGENNEQFF. The J gene is TRBJ2-1, the V gene TRBV9; TRBD2 matches 9 bases. Germline V CDR1 and CDR2: SGDLS, YYNGEE. This CDR3 is 16 amino acids long. V gave up 3 bases and J gave up 5 bases; unmatched junction bases: 9. The full variable domain, its missing parts supplied by reference TRBV9 and TRBJ2-1, is DSGVTQTPKHLITATGQRVTLRCSPRSGDLSVYWYQQSLDQGLQFLIQYYNGEERAKGNILERFSAQQFPDLHSELNLSSLELGDSALYFCASSGSAGGENNEQFFGPGTRLTVL.

The chain combines TRBV6-6 with TRBJ1-2, with 9 bases fitting TRBD1. The CDR3 is made up of 13 amino acids. The ends lost 5 bases at V and 8 bases at J; junction bases unmatched: 6. Germline V gene lookup returns CDR1 MNHNY and CDR2 SVGAGI (reference sequence). CDR3 DNA: TGTGCCAGCAGTCCGACAGGGGGTTTCGGCTACACCTTC. Translated: CASSPTGGFGYTF.

The DNA for the CDR3 is TGTGCCAGCAGGAATTACCTGGTAGGTCAGCCCCAGCATTTT. It is translated as CASRNYLVGQPQHF. V usage is TRBV28 and J usage is TRBJ1-5; D not resolved. The CDR3 totals 14 residues. The V gene's germline CDR1 is MDHEN and CDR2 SYDVKM. With 6 bases removed from V and 6 bases from J, the gap between germline ends came to 15 bases.

This clone is medium-sized (0.01 to 0.1%) within its sample. This rearrangement joins TRBV3-1 (or the pseudogene TRBV3-2) to TRBJ1-1; D unresolved. V shed 1 base and J shed 2 bases, with 8 bases lying between them. The V gene's germline CDR1 is LGHDT and CDR2 YNNKEL (reference sequence). The CDR3 totals 14 residues. The CDR3 nucleotides read TGTGCCAGCAGCCAAGCTCAGTTCAACACTGAAGCTTTCTTT. Translating gives CASSQAQFNTEAFF.

V usage is TRBV6-5 and J usage is TRBJ2-7; TRBD2 might be the D (6 bases). The CDR3 has 13 amino acids. Germline V gene sequence: CDR1 MNHEY, CDR2 SVGAGI. Trimming removed 6 bases at V and 0 bases at J, with 9 bases between. Here the CDR3 DNA reads TGTGCCAGCAGCGGGGGACCCTCCTACGAGCAGTACTTC. It codes for CASSGGPSYEQYF.

This chain connects TRBV18 to TRBJ1-1, with D hard to call. V was clipped by 5 bases and J by 4 bases, with 14 bases between them. The CDR3 has 14 amino acids. In germline, CDR1 is KGHSH, CDR2 LQKENI. The CDR3: CASSVRAGGTEAFF. The CDR3 DNA is TGTGCCAGCTCAGTGAGAGCCGGAGGCACTGAAGCTTTCTTT.

V gene TRBV7-2 combines with J gene TRBJ1-2; 8 bases are a match to TRBD1. Germline V gives CDR1 SGHTA, CDR2 FQGNSA. The CDR3 is made up of 15 amino acids. Germline trimming cut 2 bases from V and 8 bases from J; bases unmatched to any gene: 10. This CDR3 is CASSLQDREVSGYTF. The CDR3 coding sequence is TGTGCCAGCAGCTTACAGGACAGGGAGGTCAGCGGCTACACCTTC.

V and J are TRBV5-6 and TRBJ1-2; TRBD1 is a possible D gene (6 bases). Germline loops: CDR1 SGHDT, CDR2 YYEEEE. This CDR3 comprises 13 residues. The V end lost 6 bases, the J end lost 4 bases, and 13 bases lay between the germline ends. The CDR3 DNA reads as TGTGCCAGCAACCTACAGGGTGGCTATGGCTACACCTTC. Protein product: CASNLQGGYGYTF.

CDR3 sequence reads: CASSSSGGGNTIYF. CDR3 DNA sequence: TGTGCCAGCAGTTCCTCAGGGGGCGGAAACACCATATATTTT. The gene calls are TRBV28 and TRBJ1-3; the match to TRBD1 covers 8 bases. In germline, CDR1 is MDHEN, CDR2 SYDVKM. The CDR3 is 14 residues long. J gave up 4 bases and V 4 bases, and 3 bases lay outside the gene matches.

This rearrangement joins TRBV7-8 to TRBJ1-1; unclear D gene. Germline-derived CDR1 and CDR2 are SGHVS and FQNEAQ. Trimming removed 8 bases at V and 4 bases at J, with 17 bases between. This CDR3 contains 14 residues. CDR3 in amino acids: CASSGRAAGTEAFF. The CDR3 DNA sequence: TGTGCCAGCTCTGGCCGGGCCGCTGGCACTGAAGCTTTCTTT.

The V and J genes are TRBV9 and TRBJ2-1; 9 bases fit TRBD2. V lost 0 bases to trimming and J lost 5 bases; unmatched junction nucleotides: 6. Germline CDR1 SGDLS, CDR2 YYNGEE. The CDR3 has 16 residues. CDR3 region: CASSVDLRGGDNEQFF. CDR3 coding DNA: TGTGCCAGCAGCGTAGACCTGCGGGGGGGAGACAATGAGCAGTTCTTC. The complete variable domain, with remaining parts taken from reference TRBV9 and TRBJ2-1, reads DSGVTQTPKHLITATGQRVTLRCSPRSGDLSVYWYQQSLDQGLQFLIQYYNGEERAKGNILERFSAQQFPDLHSELNLSSLELGDSALYFCASSVDLRGGDNEQFFGPGTRLTVL.

V usage is TRBV11-2 and J usage is TRBJ2-5; unclear D gene. Germline CDR1 reads SGHAT; CDR2 reads FQNNGV. V lost 1 base and J 5 bases, leaving 14 bases between the germline ends. The CDR3 covers 15 residues. The CDR3 nucleotides are TGTGCCAGCAGCTTAGGTCGGGCAGTCGGGGAGACCCAGTACTTC. Translated: CASSLGRAVGETQYF.

The chain is built from TRBV5-6 and TRBJ2-7; D ambiguous. The CDR3 consists of 11 residues. Looked up from germline, CDR1 is SGHDT and CDR2 is YYEEEE. Trimming removed 4 bases at V and 3 bases at J, with 5 bases between. The CDR3 coding sequence is TGTGCCAGCAGCAGCGACTACGAGCAGTACTTC. Translating gives CASSSDYEQYF.

Only a few counts were recorded for this clone. The chain's CDR3 is CASSLGGRSYEQYF. The CDR3 coding sequence is TGTGCCAGCAGCTTAGGGGGGCGCTCCTACGAGCAGTACTTC. The chain carries TRBV7-2 and TRBJ2-7, with a possible D match to TRBD1 (6 bases). V gave up 1 base and J gave up 0 bases, with 7 bases separating them. This CDR3 has 14 amino acids. The germline V gene encodes CDR1 SGHTA and CDR2 FQGNSA.

The genes are TRBV2 and TRBJ1-5; D may be TRBD1 (5 bases). V dropped 6 bases and J dropped 4 bases, with 16 bases sitting between them. There are 15 residues in the CDR3. Germline V lookup: CDR1 SNHLY, CDR2 FYNNEI. Here the CDR3 DNA reads TGTGCCAGCAGCCGGGGACCTGCCCCGAATCAGCCCCAGCATTTT. Protein: CASSRGPAPNQPQHF.

V gene TRBV21-1 combines with J gene TRBJ1-2. TRBV21-1 is tagged as a pseudogene. The CDR3 consists of 14 residues. The CDR3 sequence: CASSKEVTNYGYTF. DNA for the CDR3: TGTGCCAGCAGCAAAGAAGTCACTAACTATGGCTACACCTTC.

Within the sample, this clone is medium-sized. The chain combines TRBV19 with TRBJ1-5; TRBD1 aligns across 10 bases. The junction had 7 bases not matched to a gene; V was cut back by 7 bases and J by 7 bases. The CDR3 has 14 amino acids. Germline-derived CDR1 and CDR2 are LNHDA and SQIVND (reference sequence). CDR3 DNA sequence: TGTGCCAGTACCCCGGGGACAGGGGCCCAGCCCCAGCATTTT. This gives the protein CASTPGTGAQPQHF.

This clone was observed a single time. V and J are TRBV6-1 and TRBJ2-1, with 10 bases matching TRBD2. From germline, CDR1 is MNHNS and CDR2 SASEGT. The J segment lost 11 bases and the V segment lost 1 base, leaving 5 bases of the junction unmatched. This CDR3 is 14 amino acids long. CDR3 nucleotide sequence: TGTGCCAGCAGTGAAGGTGTTAGCGGGGGGAAGCAGTTCTTC. This encodes CASSEGVSGGKQFF.

This clone was picked up a small number of times. This chain's CDR3 is CASSIRGARAGELFF. For the CDR3, the DNA is TGTGCCAGTAGTATTCGGGGGGCGAGGGCCGGGGAGCTGTTTTTT. The chain links TRBV19 to TRBJ2-2; maybe TRBD2 (7 bases). Germline lookup yields CDR1 LNHDA and CDR2 SQIVND (reference sequence). The V gene lost 3 bases and the J gene lost 6 bases, with 14 bases spanning the gap. The CDR3 spans 15 residues.